The 27 T cell receptor beta chains below were found in one sample sequenced in a study of blood T cells in healthy people across ages. PCR was performed a second time for 7 to 11 cycles using a sample-barcoded 5' primer and a J-beta primer mix. TCRdb processed the 5' RACE reads anew with MiXCR; each CDR3 protein has one entry. The sample has around 1,600,000 distinct CDR3 sequences; approximately 43% are singletons. Input material: blood. Every receptor here comes from a woman aged 18 to 35 in good health.

CDR3 protein: CASGSCQGSGTYGYTF. The CDR3 DNA reads as TGTGCTAGTGGTTCCTGTCAGGGATCGGGGACCTATGGCTACACCTTC. V gene TRBV12-5 combines with J gene TRBJ1-2; a possible D gene is TRBD1 (5 bases). Germline V gene data show CDR1 as LGHNT and CDR2 as FRNRAP. Trimming shortened V by 4 bases and J by 4 bases, and 19 bases separated the two germline ends. This CDR3 region has 16 residues.

The chain joins TRBV9 to TRBJ2-1; perhaps TRBD1 as D (6 bases). Germline CDR1 and CDR2: SGDLS and YYNGEE. Trimming left V 3 bases short and J 1 base short, with 11 bases between. The CDR3 has 15 residues. Here the CDR3 DNA reads TGTGCCAGCAGCGATAGGGGGTTTTCCTACAATGAGCAGTTCTTC. Translation gives CASSDRGFSYNEQFF.

This rearrangement joins TRBV2 to TRBJ1-1, with a possible D match to TRBD1 (6 bases). CDR1 and CDR2 from the germline V gene are SNHLY and FYNNEI. The CDR3 is 14 amino acids. The V end lost 6 bases, the J end lost 1 base, and 12 bases lay between the germline ends. Here the CDR3 reads CASSVGGPNTEAFF. In DNA form, the CDR3 reads TGTGCCAGCAGCGTGGGGGGGCCGAACACTGAAGCTTTCTTT.

The chain couples TRBV3-1 to TRBJ2-7, with 12 bases lining up with TRBD2. Germline CDR1 is LGHDT and CDR2 is YNNKEL (reference sequence). V was clipped by 4 bases and J by 5 bases; unmatched bases: 9. The CDR3 runs to 16 residues. CDR3 coding DNA: TGTGCCAGCAGCCTCTCTAGCGGGGGGGCCTCAAACGAGCAGTACTTC. This gives the protein CASSLSSGGASNEQYF.

The gene calls are TRBV20-1 and TRBJ2-1; D perhaps matches TRBD2 (6 bases). Trimming cost V 0 bases and J 0 bases, with 15 bases left between them. Germline V CDR1 and CDR2: DFQATT, SNEGSKA (reference sequence). There are 17 residues in the CDR3. The CDR3 DNA reads as TGCAGTGCTAGAGATCCGGGGGAGCGAGACTCCTACAATGAGCAGTTCTTC. Translation gives CSARDPGERDSYNEQFF.

This clonotype was picked up a small number of times. This chain connects TRBV20-1 to TRBJ2-1; TRBD2 agrees at 11 bases. The CDR3 runs 15 residues. Germline V CDR1 and CDR2: DFQATT, SNEGSKA (reference sequence). Trimming cost V 5 bases and J 7 bases; bases outside gene matches: 10. CDR3 in DNA: TGCAGTGCTGTCCTACTAGCGGGAGCGGGGAATGAGCAGTTCTTC. Translating gives CSAVLLAGAGNEQFF.

This clonotype was counted a few times. This chain joins TRBV7-2 and TRBJ2-3, with TRBD1 matching 7 bases. Germline V lookup: CDR1 SGHTA, CDR2 FQGNSA. V shed 5 bases and J 2 bases; nucleotides not matched to a gene: 16. The CDR3 is 18 residues long. For the CDR3, the DNA is TGTGCCAGCAGCCTTCCCCCCGGACAGGATTTATACACAGATACGCAGTATTTT. Protein sequence: CASSLPPGQDLYTDTQYF.

A few counts support this clonotype. The gene calls are TRBV6-1 and TRBJ2-6; D gene unclear. V was cut by 0 bases and J by 4 bases, with 10 bases left in between. The CDR3 runs to 16 residues. Germline CDR1 and CDR2: MNHNS and SASEGT. The CDR3 coding sequence is TGTGCCAGCAGTGAAGCTTGGTCACGCGGGGCCAACGTCCTGACTTTC. Translation gives CASSEAWSRGANVLTF.

V gene TRBV7-3 combines with J gene TRBJ2-1; possible D gene TRBD2, 6 bases. The V gene lost 5 bases and the J gene lost 8 bases, with 19 bases spanning the gap. Germline V lookup: CDR1 SGHTA, CDR2 FQGTGA. CDR3 size: 15 residues. CDR3 region: CASSPLPTSIYEQFF. The CDR3 nucleotides read TGTGCCAGCAGCCCCCTCCCGACTAGTATCTATGAGCAGTTCTTC. Drawing the rest from reference TRBV7-3 and TRBJ2-1, the complete variable domain is GAGVSQTPSNKVTEKGKYVELRCDPISGHTALYWYRQSLGQGPEFLIYFQGTGAADDSGLPNDRFFAVRPEGSVSTLKIQRTERGDSAVYLCASSPLPTSIYEQFFGPGTRLTVL.

As regards this clonotype: A read error may account for a junction end that differs from germline. The rearrangement uses TRBV20-1 and TRBJ1-2; no clear D. In germline, CDR1 is DFQATT, CDR2 SNEGSKA (reference sequence). This CDR3 is built from 13 residues. CDR3 loop: CSGRQPGDYGYTF. CDR3 sequence (DNA): TGCAGTGGCCGCCAACCGGGTGACTACGGCTACACCTTC.

V usage is TRBV13 and J usage is TRBJ2-2; D is ambiguous. Germline V lookup: CDR1 PRHDT, CDR2 FYEKMQ (reference sequence). Trimming removed 5 bases at V and 9 bases at J, with 16 bases between. CDR3 size: 14 residues. CDR3 amino acids: CASSPKRGKWELFF. The DNA of the CDR3 is TGTGCCAGCAGCCCCAAGCGTGGGAAGTGGGAGCTGTTTTTT.

This clonotype was seen once. The rearrangement joins TRBV12-3 or TRBV12-4 to TRBJ2-1, with TRBD2 as a possible D gene (6 bases). The ends were cut back, 6 bases at V and 0 bases at J, with 15 bases in the middle. There are 16 residues in the CDR3. The CDR3 spells CASRPIAVSSYNEQFF. CDR3 coding DNA: TGTGCCAGCAGACCTATAGCGGTGAGCTCCTACAATGAGCAGTTCTTC.

The V gene is TRBV29-1, the J gene TRBJ1-3, with 8 bases identical to TRBD1. Unmatched junction bases numbered 0, after V lost 6 bases and J lost 2 bases. The CDR3 runs to 12 residues. CDR1 and CDR2 (germline): SQVTM, ANQGSEA. The CDR3 bases are TGCAGCGTGGGACAGGCTGGAAACACCATATATTTT. Amino acid sequence: CSVGQAGNTIYF. Supplemented by reference TRBV29-1 and TRBJ1-3, the full variable domain reads SAVISQKPSRDICQRGTSLTIQCQVDSQVTMMFWYRQQPGQSLTLIATANQGSEATYESGFVIDKFPISRPNLTFSTLTVSNMSPEDSSIYLCSVGQAGNTIYFGEGSWLTVV.

The chain couples TRBV28 to TRBJ1-5, with D perhaps matching TRBD1 (5 bases). Germline V gene data show CDR1 as MDHEN and CDR2 as SYDVKM. The CDR3 runs 14 residues. V lost 1 base, J lost 6 bases, and 10 bases lay in between. The CDR3 protein is CASSLSGFGQPQHF. DNA of the CDR3: TGTGCCAGCAGTTTATCAGGGTTTGGTCAGCCCCAGCATTTT.

V gene TRBV20-1 combines with J gene TRBJ2-3, with a tentative D call TRBD1 (5 bases). The CDR3 runs 16 residues. The germline CDR1 and CDR2 sequences are DFQATT and SNEGSKA (reference sequence). V dropped 3 bases and J dropped 0 bases, with 16 bases sitting between them. The CDR3, as DNA: TGCAGTGCTAGGAACAGGAGAGATACTAGCACAGATACGCAGTATTTT. Amino acid sequence: CSARNRRDTSTDTQYF.

This clonotype was seen only a few times. The chain links TRBV2 to TRBJ2-1; no reliable D call. Trimming pared 7 bases from V and 8 bases from J, leaving 15 bases between. In germline, CDR1 is SNHLY, CDR2 FYNNEI. The CDR3 is made up of 13 amino acids. The CDR3 spells CASNNYGEDEQFF. The CDR3 DNA is TGTGCCAGCAACAACTACGGAGAAGATGAGCAGTTCTTC. Looking up the rest from reference TRBV2 and TRBJ2-1 gives the full variable domain: EPEVTQTPSHQVTQMGQEVILRCVPISNHLYFYWYRQILGQKVEFLVSFYNNEISEKSEIFDDQFSVERPDGSNFTLKIRSTKLEDSAMYFCASNNYGEDEQFFGPGTRLTVL.

The genes are TRBV5-1 and TRBJ1-1; D unresolved. V was trimmed by 4 bases and J by 2 bases, leaving 15 bases between them. This CDR3 contains 15 residues. Germline CDR1 is SGHRS and CDR2 is YFSETQ. In nucleotides, the CDR3 is TGCGCCAGCAGCCCTGGCGAGAGGTTCAACACTGAAGCTTTCTTT. This encodes CASSPGERFNTEAFF.

The V and J genes are TRBV12-5 and TRBJ2-1; no reliable D call. CDR1 is LGHNT, CDR2 FRNRAP, per germline. The CDR3 runs 13 residues. Trimming removed 5 bases from V and 10 bases from J, with 15 bases in between. The CDR3 is CASGVPQVGEQFF. Written as DNA, the CDR3 is TGTGCTAGTGGTGTCCCTCAGGTGGGGGAGCAGTTCTTC.

This clonotype has more than one count but fewer than ten. The rearrangement uses TRBV12-3 or TRBV12-4 and TRBJ1-1; D possibly corresponds to TRBD1 (5 bases). The CDR3 runs to 17 residues. The ends were cut back, 6 bases at V and 3 bases at J, with 23 bases in the middle. The chain's CDR3 is CASSTLDPRGGDTEAFF. In DNA form, the CDR3 reads TGTGCCAGCAGCACTCTGGACCCGCGTGGGGGGGACACTGAAGCTTTCTTT.

The V gene is TRBV25-1, the J gene TRBJ2-3; D remains ambiguous. This CDR3 is built from 15 residues. V was trimmed by 1 base and J by 0 bases, leaving 8 bases between them. Germline V gives CDR1 MGHDK, CDR2 SYGVNS. The chain's CDR3 is CASSELSTSTDTQYF. The CDR3 region has the DNA TGTGCCAGCAGTGAATTAAGCACTAGCACAGATACGCAGTATTTT. Complete variable domain (other parts from reference TRBV25-1 and TRBJ2-3): EADIYQTPRYLVIGTGKKITLECSQTMGHDKMYWYQQDPGMELHLIHYSYGVNSTEKGDLSSESTVSRIRTEHFPLTLESARPSHTSQYLCASSELSTSTDTQYFGPGTRLTVL.

This clonotype was seen more than once but under ten times. CDR3 sequence reads: CAISVGQGYEQYF. CDR3 in DNA: TGTGCCATCAGTGTAGGACAGGGGTACGAGCAGTACTTC. The chain has TRBV10-3 and TRBJ2-7; TRBD1 matches at 9 bases. Germline CDR1 ENHRY, CDR2 SYGVKD. The trim removed 4 bases at V and 4 bases at J, leaving 2 bases unmatched. The CDR3 has 13 residues.

CDR3 nucleotides: TGTGCCAGCAGCTCCATAAGTTATACGCAGTATTTT. Protein sequence: CASSSISYTQYF. The chain joins TRBV7-8 to TRBJ2-3; D unresolved. The V gene's germline CDR1 is SGHVS and CDR2 FQNEAQ. V lost 4 bases, J lost 7 bases, and 9 bases lay in between. The CDR3 is made up of 12 amino acids.

V and J are TRBV7-2 and TRBJ2-3, with 8 bases lining up with TRBD1. This CDR3 has 15 residues. Per the germline V gene, CDR1 is SGHTA and CDR2 is FQGNSA. Trimming cost V 5 bases and J 2 bases; bases outside gene matches: 6. DNA of the CDR3: TGTGCCAGCAGCAGAGGGACAGGCACCACAGATACGCAGTATTTT. Its protein is CASSRGTGTTDTQYF.

This clonotype was seen only a few times. The chain links TRBV20-1 to TRBJ2-1; 10 bases are a match to TRBD2. Looked up from germline, CDR1 is DFQATT and CDR2 is SNEGSKA (reference sequence). J gave up 1 base and V 8 bases, and 11 bases lay outside the gene matches. This CDR3 is built from 16 residues. The CDR3 DNA is TGCAGTACCAGCGGGAGGGCCCCCCAATCCTACAATGAGCAGTTCTTC. It is translated as CSTSGRAPQSYNEQFF.

This clonotype was observed at least ten times. The J gene is TRBJ2-3, the V gene TRBV9; 10 bases are a match to TRBD2. Germline assignment: CDR1 SGDLS and CDR2 YYNGEE. This CDR3 is built from 15 residues. Losses at the gene ends were 3 bases for V and 5 bases for J; bases not matched to a gene: 6. The CDR3 coding sequence is TGTGCCAGCAGCGGACTAGCGGGTTTTCGAGATACGCAGTATTTT. Translating it yields CASSGLAGFRDTQYF.

This chain connects TRBV2 to TRBJ1-2; a weak D match, TRBD1 (6 bases). V lost 7 bases to trimming and J lost 4 bases, with 19 bases between them. Germline CDR1 reads SNHLY; CDR2 reads FYNNEI. The CDR3 length is 15 residues. This CDR3 reads CASKRTGGATYGYTF. The CDR3, as DNA: TGTGCCAGCAAGAGGACCGGGGGCGCAACCTATGGCTACACCTTC.

The chain uses TRBV11-2 and TRBJ2-1, with 7 bases lining up with TRBD2. This CDR3 contains 16 residues. The V segment lost 5 bases and the J segment 5 bases; nucleotides outside the gene matches: 12. Germline CDR1 reads SGHAT; CDR2 reads FQNNGV. The CDR3 DNA reads as TGTGCCAGCAGCGCCTATCCCGGGACTACCCACAATGAGCAGTTCTTC. Translation: CASSAYPGTTHNEQFF.